The 18 T cell receptor beta chains below come from one sample, sequenced in a study of CD8 T cells in ankylosing spondylitis. Study observations and caveats: A motif of fewer than ten highly homologous TCR beta variants was seen as apparently characteristic of ankylosing spondylitis blood.

TCRdb itself ran the 5' RACE reads through MiXCR, one entry per CDR3 protein. The table shows over 450,000 distinct CDR3 sequences, with roughly an eighth occurring only once. These receptors are not linked to any known antigen. The sample was blood, either unsorted or a sorted T cell fraction (not recorded which). The receptors were sampled from a male donor with ankylosing spondylitis.

In its sample, this clonotype was seen a few times. The chain recombines TRBV20-1 with TRBJ2-1; 7 nucleotides line up with TRBD2. Germline CDR1 reads DFQATT; CDR2 reads SNEGSKA (reference sequence). V dropped 0 bases and J dropped 7; count of bases not matched to a gene: 12. The CDR3 has 16 amino acids. This chain's CDR3 is CSARDPFPGGINEQFF. The CDR3 DNA is TGCAGTGCTAGAGACCCTTTCCCGGGAGGAATTAATGAGCAGTTCTTC.

The J gene is TRBJ1-1, the V gene TRBV6-1; TRBD1 aligns across 8 bases. There are 15 residues in the CDR3. The trim removed 7 bases at V and 0 bases at J, leaving 7 bases unmatched. Germline V gene lookup returns CDR1 MNHNS and CDR2 SASEGT. The CDR3, as DNA: TGTGCCAGCACCGGACAGGGTAATATGAACACTGAAGCTTTCTTT. The encoded protein is CASTGQGNMNTEAFF.

The genes are TRBV27 and TRBJ2-1; 12 bases line up with TRBD2. This CDR3 is built from 17 residues. J was trimmed by 9 bases and V by 0 bases; bases with no gene match: 9. Germline assignment: CDR1 MNHEY and CDR2 SMNVEV (reference sequence). CDR3 bases: TGTGCCAGCAGTTTATCGAGAGGACTAGCGGGAAGGGGTGAGCAGTTCTTC. Translation: CASSLSRGLAGRGEQFF.

A remark on this clonotype: Its ends do not fully match the called genes, so a read error is possible. V is TRBV6-1 and J is TRBJ2-2, with 11 bases aligning to TRBD2. Germline V gene sequence: CDR1 MNHNS, CDR2 SASEGT. The CDR3 consists of 15 residues. CDR3 protein: CASSMGLAATVELFF. For the CDR3, the DNA is TGTGCCAGCAGTATGGGACTAGCGGCCACCGTGGAGCTGTTTTTT.

This clonotype was observed at least ten times. The chain couples TRBV3-1 to TRBJ1-3; D may be TRBD1 (6 bases). The CDR3 length is 14 residues. The V gene's germline CDR1 is LGHDT and CDR2 YNNKEL (reference sequence). V lost 1 base to trimming and J lost 4 bases, with 8 bases between them. The CDR3 protein is CASSQGRGGNTIYF. DNA for the CDR3: TGTGCCAGCAGCCAAGGCAGGGGCGGAAACACCATATATTTT. Complete variable domain (other parts from reference TRBV3-1 and TRBJ1-3): DTAVSQTPKYLVTQMGNDKSIKCEQNLGHDTMYWYKQDSKKFLKIMFSYNNKELIINETVPNRFSPKSPDKAHLNLHINSLELGDSAVYFCASSQGRGGNTIYFGEGSWLTVV.

The genes are TRBV6-5 and TRBJ1-1; a possible D gene is TRBD1 (5 bases). V was pared by 2 bases and J by 3 bases, with 10 bases between. Germline CDR1 is MNHEY and CDR2 is SVGAGI. The CDR3 runs 14 residues. The CDR3 is CASSYMGGDTEAFF. The CDR3 DNA is TGTGCCAGCAGTTACATGGGGGGGGACACTGAAGCTTTCTTT.

This clonotype occurred many times. The chain combines TRBV4-2 with TRBJ2-1; D gene ambiguous. Germline CDR1 and CDR2: LGHNA and YNFKEQ. The V gene lost 0 bases and the J gene lost 0 bases, with 6 bases spanning the gap. This CDR3 has 15 amino acids. CDR3 DNA: TGTGCCAGCAGCCAAGAACCTAGCTCCTACAATGAGCAGTTCTTC. Translated: CASSQEPSSYNEQFF.

This clonotype appeared many times. The rearrangement links TRBV25-1 to TRBJ2-2; TRBD2 agrees at 12 bases. CDR1 is MGHDK and CDR2 is SYGVNS in the germline V gene. CDR3 length: 17 amino acids. The V segment lost 2 bases and the J segment 2 bases; nucleotides outside the gene matches: 3. The CDR3 bases are TGTGCCAGCAGTGAAATAGGACTAGCGGGAAACACCGGGGAGCTGTTTTTT. As protein: CASSEIGLAGNTGELFF. The whole variable domain, remainder taken from reference TRBV25-1 and TRBJ2-2, is EADIYQTPRYLVIGTGKKITLECSQTMGHDKMYWYQQDPGMELHLIHYSYGVNSTEKGDLSSESTVSRIRTEHFPLTLESARPSHTSQYLCASSEIGLAGNTGELFFGEGSRLTVL.

CDR3: CSVEAQRSYNEQFF. The CDR3 nucleotides are TGCAGCGTTGAGGCACAGCGATCCTACAATGAGCAGTTCTTC. This chain connects TRBV29-1 to TRBJ2-1; D is unclear. The CDR3 extends over 14 amino acids. The V end lost 3 bases, the J end lost 1 base, and 10 bases lay between the germline ends. CDR1 is SQVTM, CDR2 ANQGSEA, per germline.

This clonotype was observed many times. The chain combines TRBV29-1 with TRBJ2-1, with unresolved D. This CDR3 spans 11 amino acids. Germline CDR1 SQVTM, CDR2 ANQGSEA. The V end was cut by 4 bases, the J end by 8 bases, with 9 bases between. Here the CDR3 DNA reads TGCAGCGTTGTACTTTCCGATGAGCAGTTCTTC. It specifies CSVVLSDEQFF.

This sequence joins TRBV29-1 and TRBJ2-7; D tentatively reads TRBD1 or TRBD2 (5 bases each). CDR3 length: 16 residues. Germline V lookup: CDR1 SQVTM, CDR2 ANQGSEA. V lost 5 bases to trimming and J lost 2 bases, with 22 bases between them. The CDR3 reads CSVFGARDRDTYEQYF. The CDR3 DNA reads TGCAGCGTTTTCGGAGCCCGGGACCGAGATACCTACGAGCAGTACTTC.

This clonotype turned up a few times. The chain carries TRBV4-2 and TRBJ2-3; 10 bases agree with TRBD2. Trimming at V came to 0 bases and at J to 3 bases, leaving 3 bases not matched to a gene. The CDR3 extends over 16 amino acids. The germline CDR1 and CDR2 sequences are LGHNA and YNFKEQ. Here the CDR3 reads CASSQELAGRTDTQYF. CDR3 sequence (DNA): TGTGCCAGCAGCCAAGAACTAGCGGGGAGGACAGATACGCAGTATTTT.

The chain recombines TRBV20-1 with TRBJ2-1, with 9 bases fitting TRBD1. The CDR3 consists of 16 residues. CDR1 is DFQATT, CDR2 SNEGSKA, per germline (reference sequence). The ends lost 1 base at V and 5 bases at J; junction bases unmatched: 9. The CDR3 DNA follows: TGCAGTGCTAGAGTCCAAACCGGGACAGGGAACAATGAGCAGTTCTTC. Its translation: CSARVQTGTGNNEQFF.

The CDR3 DNA reads TGTGCCAGCACAGGGACAGGGAGGCAAGAGACCCAGTACTTC. Its translation is CASTGTGRQETQYF. The chain recombines TRBV2 with TRBJ2-5; 9 bases agree with TRBD1. The V gene end was trimmed by 7 bases and the J gene end by 2 bases; junction bases not matched to a gene: 5. The CDR3 extends over 14 amino acids. The germline V gene encodes CDR1 SNHLY and CDR2 FYNNEI.

CDR3 coding DNA: TGTGCCACCAGTGATTCTTGGGGGCCAGGAGGAGAGCAGTTCTTC. Encoded protein: CATSDSWGPGGEQFF. The chain has TRBV24-1 and TRBJ2-1, with D possibly matching TRBD1 (6 bases). This CDR3 spans 15 amino acids. The germline gives CDR1 KGHDR, CDR2 SFDVKD. Trimming took off 2 bases at V and 10 bases at J, with 17 bases between the two ends.

In its sample, this clonotype was seen a few times. The rearrangement links TRBV15 to TRBJ2-5; perhaps TRBD1 as D (5 bases). The germline V gene has CDR1 LNHNV and CDR2 YYDKDF (reference sequence). The V end lost 0 bases, the J end lost 6 bases, and 17 bases lay between the germline ends. The CDR3 consists of 16 residues. CDR3 DNA: TGTGCCACCAGCAGAGAACCATATCAGGGTGGGAAGACCCAGTACTTC. This sequence encodes CATSREPYQGGKTQYF.

V gene TRBV27 combines with J gene TRBJ1-2; D is possibly TRBD1 (5 bases). Germline values: CDR1 MNHEY, CDR2 SMNVEV (reference sequence). This CDR3 comprises 13 residues. The germline V and J ends were trimmed by 5 bases and 9 bases, with 16 bases remaining between them. The CDR3 loop reads CASSLSVAGSYTF. CDR3 coding DNA: TGTGCCAGCAGTCTTTCTGTGGCAGGGAGCTACACCTTC.

There are a few counts of this clonotype. V is TRBV5-1 and J is TRBJ2-1, with a weak D call TRBD2 (5 bases). The CDR3 has 14 amino acids. Trimming left V 0 bases short and J 8 bases short, with 12 bases between. Germline lookup yields CDR1 SGHRS and CDR2 YFSETQ. The CDR3 DNA reads as TGCGCCAGCAGCTTGGGGACTGTCGCTGATGAGCAGTTCTTC. This codes for CASSLGTVADEQFF.